This TCR beta chain comes out of a study of neurological immune-mediated disorders. Worth noting for this clonotype: Antigen: not known.

TCRdb processed the 5' RACE reads anew with MiXCR; each CDR3 protein has one entry. The repertoire includes some 22,000 distinct CDR3 sequences, 15% to 20% of them detected once, and over 6.5% sits in the top ten. Germline CDR1 and CDR2: SGHRS and YFSETQ. The CDR3 loop spans 13 amino acids. Trimming removed 3 bases from V and 2 bases from J, with 8 bases in between. Notes on the study in general: When grouped phylogenetically, the repertoires of 18 of the 34 multiple sclerosis patients fell together in one related-CDR3 cluster, which is a possible signature.

The sample comprised CD8+ T cells from blood. V gene TRBV5-1 combines with J gene TRBJ1-2; the D is unclear. This clonotype was sampled from a woman in her late teens or twenties with multiple sclerosis. CDR3 residues: CASSSAGNYGYTF. DNA of the CDR3: TGCGCCAGCAGCTCCGCAGGAAACTATGGCTACACCTTC. Full variable domain (outside the CDR3, taken from reference TRBV5-1 and TRBJ1-2): KAGVTQTPRYLIKTRGQQVTLSCSPISGHRSVSWYQQTPGQGLQFLFEYFSETQRNKGNFPGRFSGRQFSNSRSEMNVSTLELGDSALYLCASSSAGNYGYTFGSGTRLTVV.